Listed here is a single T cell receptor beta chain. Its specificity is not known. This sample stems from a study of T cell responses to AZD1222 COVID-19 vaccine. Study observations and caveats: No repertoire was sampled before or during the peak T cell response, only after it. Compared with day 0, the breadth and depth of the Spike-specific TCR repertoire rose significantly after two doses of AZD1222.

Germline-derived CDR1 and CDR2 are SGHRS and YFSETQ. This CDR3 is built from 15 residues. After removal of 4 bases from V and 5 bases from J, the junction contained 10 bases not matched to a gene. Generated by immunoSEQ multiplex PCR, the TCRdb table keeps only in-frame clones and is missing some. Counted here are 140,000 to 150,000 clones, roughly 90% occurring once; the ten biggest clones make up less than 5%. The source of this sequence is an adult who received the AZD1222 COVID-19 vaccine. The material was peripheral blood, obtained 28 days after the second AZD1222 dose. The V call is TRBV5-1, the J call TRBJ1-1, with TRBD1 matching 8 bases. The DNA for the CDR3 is TGCGCCAGCAGCCTGGGGGACAGGTTTGGAACTGAAGCTTTCTTT. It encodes CASSLGDRFGTEAFF.